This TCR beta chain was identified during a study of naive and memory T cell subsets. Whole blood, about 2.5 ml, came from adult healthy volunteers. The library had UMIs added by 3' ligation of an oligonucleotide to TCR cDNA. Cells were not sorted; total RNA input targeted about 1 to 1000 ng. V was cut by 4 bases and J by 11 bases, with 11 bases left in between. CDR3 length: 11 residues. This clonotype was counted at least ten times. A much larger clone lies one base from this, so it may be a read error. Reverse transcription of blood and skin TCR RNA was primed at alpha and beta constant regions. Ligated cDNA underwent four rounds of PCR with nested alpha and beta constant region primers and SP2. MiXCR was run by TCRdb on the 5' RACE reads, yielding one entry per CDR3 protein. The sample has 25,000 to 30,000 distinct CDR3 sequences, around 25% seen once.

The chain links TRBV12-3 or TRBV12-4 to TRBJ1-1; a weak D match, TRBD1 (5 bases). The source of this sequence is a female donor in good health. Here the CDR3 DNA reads TGTGCCAGCAGTTGTTCAGGGAAGGCTTTCTTT. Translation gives CASSCSGKAFF.